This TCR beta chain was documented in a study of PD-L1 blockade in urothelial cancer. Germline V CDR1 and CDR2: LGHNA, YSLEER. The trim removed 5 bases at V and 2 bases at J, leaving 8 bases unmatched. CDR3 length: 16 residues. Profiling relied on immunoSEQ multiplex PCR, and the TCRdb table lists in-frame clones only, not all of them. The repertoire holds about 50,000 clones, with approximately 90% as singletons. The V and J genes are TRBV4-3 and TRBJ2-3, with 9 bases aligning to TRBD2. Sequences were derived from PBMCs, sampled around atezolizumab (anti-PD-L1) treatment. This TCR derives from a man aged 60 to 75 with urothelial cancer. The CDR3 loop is CASSARGLAPTDTQYF. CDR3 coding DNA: TGCGCCAGCAGCGCCCGGGGACTAGCACCCACAGATACGCAGTATTTT.